The entry below gives a single T cell receptor beta chain sequence along with its context. Antigen unknown. No cell sorting was done before RNA was extracted from the tissue. More than 3 cm separated this lung sample from the edge of the tumor. A modified ARM-PCR protocol with three rounds of nested PCR amplified TCRbeta. Each CDR3 protein is one row after TCRdb ran MiXCR on the multiplex PCR reads. The repertoire holds about 80,000 distinct CDR3 sequences, 80% to 90% seen once, with about 47% in the top ten. From germline, CDR1 is MNHEY and CDR2 SVGAGI. The CDR3 has 17 amino acids. The V gene end was trimmed by 2 bases and the J gene end by 4 bases; junction bases not matched to a gene: 10. These data originate in a study of tumor and adjacent non-tumor tissue in lung cancer. Whole-study context: Histology: around twelve adenocarcinoma, a couple of squamous cell carcinoma, 1 small cell lung cancer. About 4.17 million productive TCRbeta reads were obtained per sample on average. Whole-study findings and limits: Patients with more diverse tumor TCRs had worse survival.

The TCR originated in a man aged 60 to 75 with non-small cell lung cancer. This chain uses TRBV6-5 with TRBJ2-1, with TRBD1 matching over 8 bases. Sample: distant non-tumor lung tissue. CDR3 nucleotide sequence: TGTGCCAGCAGTTACACCGGGACAGGAGCCACTTACAATGAGCAGTTCTTC. This sequence encodes CASSYTGTGATYNEQFF.